These 31 T cell receptor beta chains originate from one sample sequenced in a study of T cell changes during pregnancy in multiple sclerosis. The protocol was immunoSEQ multiplex PCR, while the TCRdb copy is restricted to in-frame clones and leaves out a portion. The table lists about 39,000 clones, about nine tenths of them singletons. The specimen was CD4+ T cells from peripheral blood mononuclear cells, collected in the first trimester of pregnancy. These receptors came from a female donor in good health, enrolled as a control in a pregnancy study.

Comment on this clone: One end of the junction varies from germline; a read error may be responsible. The rearrangement joins TRBV7-7 to TRBJ2-2; 10 bases fit TRBD2. This CDR3 is 14 amino acids long. CDR1 is SSHAT and CDR2 is FNYEAQ in the germline V gene (reference sequence). The chain's CDR3 is CASSLLAGSGELFF. In nucleotides, the CDR3 is TGTGCTAGCAGCTTACTAGCGGGGTCCGGGGAGCTGTTTTTT.

CDR3 protein: CASSRGGLRGTGELFF. DNA of the CDR3: TGTGCCAGCAGCCGAGGGGGCCTGCGGGGCACCGGGGAGCTGTTTTTT. The chain has TRBV7-2 and TRBJ2-2, with D maybe TRBD1 (7 bases). Trimming left V 5 bases short and J 4 bases short, with 17 bases between. The CDR3 runs 16 residues. Germline CDR1 is SGHTA and CDR2 is FQGNSA.

This chain joins TRBV5-1 and TRBJ2-7; D may be TRBD2 (5 bases). The CDR3 has 15 residues. CDR1 SGHRS and CDR2 YFSETQ come from the germline V gene. The ends were cut back, 8 bases at V and 2 bases at J, with 20 bases in the middle. The CDR3 loop reads CASRPAGRGTYEQYF. The CDR3 nucleotides read TGCGCCAGTCGTCCGGCGGGCCGGGGTACCTACGAGCAGTACTTC. The whole variable domain, remainder taken from reference TRBV5-1 and TRBJ2-7, is KAGVTQTPRYLIKTRGQQVTLSCSPISGHRSVSWYQQTPGQGLQFLFEYFSETQRNKGNFPGRFSGRQFSNSRSEMNVSTLELGDSALYLCASRPAGRGTYEQYFGPGTRLTVT.

The chain recombines TRBV6-1 with TRBJ1-5; TRBD1 matches at 8 bases. The V gene's germline CDR1 is MNHNS and CDR2 SASEGT. Trimming cost V 10 bases and J 1 base; bases outside gene matches: 6. CDR3 length equals 14 residues. The CDR3 DNA reads as TGTGCCACGGACCGGGACAGGAGCAATCAGCCCCAGCATTTT. Protein: CATDRDRSNQPQHF.

For this clone: A read error may account for a junction end that differs from germline. This chain joins TRBV28 and TRBJ1-6, with no clear D. From germline, CDR1 is MDHEN and CDR2 SYDVKM. The CDR3 sequence is 17 residues long. CDR3 region: CASTRAPLWSFNSPLHF. Written as DNA, the CDR3 is TGTGCCAGCACCCGAGCCCCGCTTTGGTCCTTTAATTCACCCCTCCACTTT.

This clone was observed once. The chain links TRBV7-2 to TRBJ2-3; 9 nucleotides align to TRBD2. Unmatched junction bases numbered 3, after V lost 3 bases and J lost 2 bases. Germline-derived CDR1 and CDR2 are SGHTA and FQGNSA. The CDR3 covers 15 residues. CDR3 sequence reads: CASSFLAGITDTQYF. CDR3 in DNA: TGTGCCAGCAGCTTTCTAGCGGGGATCACAGATACGCAGTATTTT.

This rearrangement joins TRBV7-8 to TRBJ2-3; D may be TRBD1 (6 bases). The germline V and J ends were trimmed by 5 bases and 6 bases, with 15 bases remaining between them. Germline V CDR1 and CDR2: SGHVS, FQNEAQ. CDR3 length equals 14 residues. CDR3 region: CASSQIQGVDTQYF. The CDR3 DNA reads as TGTGCCAGCAGCCAGATACAGGGTGTGGATACGCAGTATTTT.

The chain is built from TRBV19 and TRBJ2-1, with a tentative D call TRBD2 (7 bases). Germline CDR1 is LNHDA and CDR2 is SQIVND (reference sequence). This CDR3 comprises 17 residues. Trimming removed 0 bases from V and 11 bases from J, with 23 bases in between. The CDR3 DNA sequence: TGTGCCAGTAGTATAGAGGGGGGGGCAGGTCTGTTGGGGAAGCAGTTCTTC. This translates into CASSIEGGAGLLGKQFF. The variable domain in full, completed from reference TRBV19 and TRBJ2-1, reads DGGITQSPKYLFRKEGQNVTLSCEQNLNHDAMYWYRQDPGQGLRLIYYSQIVNDFQKGDIAEGYSVSREKKESFPLTVTSAQKNPTAFYLCASSIEGGAGLLGKQFFGPGTRLTVL.

The chain has TRBV19 and TRBJ1-1; no reliable D call. The CDR3 loop spans 14 amino acids. Trimming removed 2 bases from V and 1 base from J, with 8 bases in between. Looked up from germline, CDR1 is LNHDA and CDR2 is SQIVND (reference sequence). CDR3 nucleotide sequence: TGTGCCAGTAGTATAATCCTCGGGAACACTGAAGCTTTCTTT. Translation: CASSIILGNTEAFF.

A single count supports this clone. The chain is built from TRBV6-5 and TRBJ2-7; 11 bases are shared with TRBD2. This CDR3 comprises 14 residues. V lost 7 bases and J lost 1; bases outside the gene matches: 3. The V gene's germline CDR1 is MNHEY and CDR2 SVGAGI. CDR3 protein: CASIRTSGSYEQYF. In nucleotides, the CDR3 is TGTGCCAGCATCCGGACTAGCGGGTCCTACGAGCAGTACTTC.

This clone was counted a single time. V usage is TRBV4-3 and J usage is TRBJ1-2; the D is unclear. V was trimmed by 0 bases and J by 3 bases, leaving 11 bases between them. CDR3 length: 15 amino acids. The germline CDR1 and CDR2 sequences are LGHNA and YSLEER. CDR3 in DNA: TGCGCCAGCAGCCAAGAAGGCGGGGTAGACTATGGCTACACCTTC. Amino acids: CASSQEGGVDYGYTF.

The V and J genes are TRBV19 and TRBJ1-2, with 11 bases identical to TRBD1. This CDR3 has 14 residues. CDR1 is LNHDA and CDR2 is SQIVND in the germline V gene (reference sequence). The V segment lost 10 bases and the J segment 7 bases; nucleotides outside the gene matches: 11. CDR3 residues: CATKGGTGGGGYTF. CDR3 nucleotide sequence: TGTGCCACCAAAGGGGGGACAGGGGGTGGTGGCTACACCTTC. Together with reference TRBV19 and TRBJ1-2, the CDR3 gives the full variable domain: DGGITQSPKYLFRKEGQNVTLSCEQNLNHDAMYWYRQDPGQGLRLIYYSQIVNDFQKGDIAEGYSVSREKKESFPLTVTSAQKNPTAFYLCATKGGTGGGGYTFGSGTRLTVV.

The genes are TRBV6-5 and TRBJ1-3; perhaps TRBD1 as D (6 bases). CDR3 length: 11 amino acids. Germline CDR1 reads MNHEY; CDR2 reads SVGAGI. Deletions cut 10 bases from V and 9 bases from J, with 13 bases between. DNA of the CDR3: TGTGCCACCAAACAGGGCCCCACCATATATTTT. It encodes CATKQGPTIYF.

The rearrangement links TRBV6-1 to TRBJ1-2; TRBD1 matches at 7 bases. Germline trimming cut 0 bases from V and 3 bases from J; bases unmatched to any gene: 4. Germline loops: CDR1 MNHNS, CDR2 SASEGT. The CDR3 contains 15 residues. The CDR3 DNA is TGTGCCAGCAGTGAAGCTGGCAGGGGGTACTATGGCTACACCTTC. Protein sequence: CASSEAGRGYYGYTF.

CDR3 sequence (DNA): TGTGCCAGCAGTTTGAGGAGACTCTTCACAGATACGCAGTATTTT. Its translation: CASSLRRLFTDTQYF. The chain combines TRBV27 with TRBJ2-3; no reliable D call. The CDR3 spans 15 residues. V was cut by 3 bases and J by 2 bases, with 12 bases left in between. Germline-derived CDR1 and CDR2 are MNHEY and SMNVEV (reference sequence).

This clone was seen just once. The chain has TRBV11-2 and TRBJ1-3; 9 bases fit TRBD1. Germline V gives CDR1 SGHAT, CDR2 FQNNGV. V was pared by 4 bases and J by 3 bases, with 4 bases of the junction left unmatched. This CDR3 comprises 15 residues. CDR3 sequence reads: CASSSTGGGGNTIYF. Written as DNA, the CDR3 is TGTGCCAGCAGCTCAACAGGGGGCGGTGGAAACACCATATATTTT.

The chain has TRBV14 and TRBJ2-2; possibly TRBD2 for D (7 bases). The germline V gene encodes CDR1 SGHDN and CDR2 FVKESK. The CDR3 contains 15 residues. V was shortened by 4 bases and J by 7 bases, with 16 bases between the two germline ends. The CDR3 nucleotides are TGTGCCAGCAGCCCCACCGGGGGGCTAGGCGGGGAGCTGTTTTTT. Its protein product is CASSPTGGLGGELFF.

This clone appeared once. The rearrangement uses TRBV25-1 and TRBJ1-6; D is unclear. CDR3 length: 14 residues. The germline CDR1 and CDR2 sequences are MGHDK and SYGVNS. Trimming took 7 bases from V and 7 from J, leaving 14 bases between them. CDR3 in amino acids: CASTLGSGNSPLHF. In DNA form, the CDR3 reads TGTGCCAGCACCCTCGGGTCTGGAAATTCACCCCTCCACTTT.

The rearrangement joins TRBV29-1 to TRBJ2-2; D is uncertain. Germline CDR1 is SQVTM and CDR2 is ANQGSEA. V lost 8 bases and J 0 bases, leaving 7 bases between the germline ends. This CDR3 region has 12 residues. The CDR3 DNA sequence: TGCAGCTTACTCGCGAACACCGGGGAGCTGTTTTTT. This sequence encodes CSLLANTGELFF.

V is TRBV19 and J is TRBJ2-7, with a tentative D call TRBD1 (5 bases). CDR1 is LNHDA, CDR2 SQIVND, per germline (reference sequence). The CDR3 has 16 amino acids. V lost 6 bases, J lost 2 bases, and 20 bases lay in between. The DNA for the CDR3 is TGTGCCAGTAGCCCCTTAGGGGCTATTCAGGCCTACGAGCAGTACTTC. It yields the protein CASSPLGAIQAYEQYF.

The CDR3 here is CASSSGRTWQPQHF. The CDR3 bases are TGTGCCAGTAGCTCAGGGAGGACTTGGCAGCCCCAGCATTTT. The chain has TRBV19 and TRBJ1-5, with a weak D call TRBD1 (5 bases). The CDR3 loop spans 14 amino acids. V was cut by 6 bases and J by 7 bases, with 16 bases left in between. The V gene's germline CDR1 is LNHDA and CDR2 SQIVND (reference sequence). The full variable domain, in which reference TRBV19 and TRBJ1-5 provide the parts outside the CDR3, is DGGITQSPKYLFRKEGQNVTLSCEQNLNHDAMYWYRQDPGQGLRLIYYSQIVNDFQKGDIAEGYSVSREKKESFPLTVTSAQKNPTAFYLCASSSGRTWQPQHFGDGTRLSIL.

J is TRBJ1-1 and V is TRBV4-2; D remains ambiguous. CDR1 and CDR2 from the germline V gene are LGHNA and YNFKEQ. The V end lost 2 bases, the J end lost 0 bases, and 7 bases lay between the germline ends. The CDR3 covers 14 residues. CDR3 in amino acids: CASSQSRMNTEAFF. The CDR3 DNA is TGTGCCAGCAGCCAATCTAGAATGAACACTGAAGCTTTCTTT.

The chain couples TRBV28 to TRBJ1-1; D is possibly TRBD1 (5 bases). The CDR3 extends over 13 amino acids. Trimming shortened V by 5 bases and J by 1 base, and 8 bases separated the two germline ends. Germline loops: CDR1 MDHEN, CDR2 SYDVKM. The CDR3 nucleotides read TGTGCCAGCAGTCCGACAGCGAACACTGAAGCTTTCTTT. It translates to CASSPTANTEAFF. Full variable domain (rest looked up from reference TRBV28 and TRBJ1-1): DVKVTQSSRYLVKRTGEKVFLECVQDMDHENMFWYRQDPGLGLRLIYFSYDVKMKEKGDIPEGYSVSREKKERFSLILESASTNQTSMYLCASSPTANTEAFFGQGTRLTVV.

In DNA, the CDR3 is TGTGCCAGCACGTCTACCTACGAGCAGTACTTC. Encoded protein: CASTSTYEQYF. This sequence joins TRBV28 and TRBJ2-7; no clear D gene. The CDR3 totals 11 residues. CDR1 MDHEN and CDR2 SYDVKM come from the germline V gene. The V end lost 7 bases, the J end lost 2 bases, and 6 bases lay between the germline ends.

V gene TRBV27 combines with J gene TRBJ2-3; TRBD2 might be the D (5 bases). V shed 0 bases and J shed 1 base, with 5 bases lying between them. The CDR3 is 14 amino acids. The V gene's germline CDR1 is MNHEY and CDR2 SMNVEV (reference sequence). CDR3 DNA sequence: TGTGCCAGCAGTTTATCGAGGGGCACAGATACGCAGTATTTT. This encodes CASSLSRGTDTQYF.

The rearrangement uses TRBV4-3 and TRBJ1-4; D is perhaps TRBD1 (5 bases). The CDR3 sequence is 14 residues long. Trimming removed 4 bases at V and 5 bases at J, with 11 bases between. The V gene's germline CDR1 is LGHNA and CDR2 YSLEER. CDR3 in amino acids: CASSRGTENEKLFF. As DNA, the CDR3 is TGCGCCAGCAGCCGCGGGACGGAGAATGAAAAACTGTTTTTT.

The V call is TRBV9, the J call TRBJ1-1, with D perhaps TRBD1 (5 bases). This CDR3 region has 15 residues. Trimming cost V 0 bases and J 5 bases, with 14 bases left between them. Germline V lookup: CDR1 SGDLS, CDR2 YYNGEE. The CDR3 is CASSVEAGLGTEAFF. The CDR3, as DNA: TGTGCCAGCAGCGTAGAGGCAGGGTTAGGGACTGAAGCTTTCTTT.

The rearrangement links TRBV6-6 to TRBJ1-4, with 9 bases that match TRBD1. This CDR3 contains 14 residues. V shed 7 bases and J 7 bases; nucleotides not matched to a gene: 7. CDR1 and CDR2 (germline): MNHNY, SVGAGI (reference sequence). The DNA for the CDR3 is TGTGCCAGCATGGGAGGGACAGGGAGTGAAAAACTGTTTTTT. It encodes CASMGGTGSEKLFF.

This clone was picked up one time. J is TRBJ1-4 and V is TRBV28, with 10 bases lining up with TRBD1. CDR1 and CDR2 from the germline V gene are MDHEN and SYDVKM. This CDR3 region has 15 residues. V was clipped by 1 base and J by 10 bases; unmatched bases: 6. The DNA of the CDR3 is TGTGCCAGCAGTTTATCACTCGGACAGGGGGTAAAACTGTTTTTT. Translation gives CASSLSLGQGVKLFF.

This clone is deemed medium-sized. This chain links TRBV11-2 with TRBJ2-2; D perhaps matches TRBD2 (6 bases). Trimming shortened V by 3 bases and J by 7 bases, and 9 bases separated the two germline ends. Germline CDR1 and CDR2: SGHAT and FQNNGV. CDR3 length: 13 residues. The CDR3 DNA is TGTGCCAGCAGCTTTAGCGGAAACGGGGAGCTGTTTTTT. Protein sequence: CASSFSGNGELFF.

This chain links TRBV7-2 with TRBJ1-1; D gene unclear. Germline loops: CDR1 SGHTA, CDR2 FQGNSA. Trimming shortened V by 3 bases and J by 0 bases, and 11 bases separated the two germline ends. The CDR3 has 15 amino acids. The CDR3 DNA follows: TGTGCCAGCAGCTTTCTCGGCGGGGTGAACACTGAAGCTTTCTTT. Amino acids: CASSFLGGVNTEAFF.